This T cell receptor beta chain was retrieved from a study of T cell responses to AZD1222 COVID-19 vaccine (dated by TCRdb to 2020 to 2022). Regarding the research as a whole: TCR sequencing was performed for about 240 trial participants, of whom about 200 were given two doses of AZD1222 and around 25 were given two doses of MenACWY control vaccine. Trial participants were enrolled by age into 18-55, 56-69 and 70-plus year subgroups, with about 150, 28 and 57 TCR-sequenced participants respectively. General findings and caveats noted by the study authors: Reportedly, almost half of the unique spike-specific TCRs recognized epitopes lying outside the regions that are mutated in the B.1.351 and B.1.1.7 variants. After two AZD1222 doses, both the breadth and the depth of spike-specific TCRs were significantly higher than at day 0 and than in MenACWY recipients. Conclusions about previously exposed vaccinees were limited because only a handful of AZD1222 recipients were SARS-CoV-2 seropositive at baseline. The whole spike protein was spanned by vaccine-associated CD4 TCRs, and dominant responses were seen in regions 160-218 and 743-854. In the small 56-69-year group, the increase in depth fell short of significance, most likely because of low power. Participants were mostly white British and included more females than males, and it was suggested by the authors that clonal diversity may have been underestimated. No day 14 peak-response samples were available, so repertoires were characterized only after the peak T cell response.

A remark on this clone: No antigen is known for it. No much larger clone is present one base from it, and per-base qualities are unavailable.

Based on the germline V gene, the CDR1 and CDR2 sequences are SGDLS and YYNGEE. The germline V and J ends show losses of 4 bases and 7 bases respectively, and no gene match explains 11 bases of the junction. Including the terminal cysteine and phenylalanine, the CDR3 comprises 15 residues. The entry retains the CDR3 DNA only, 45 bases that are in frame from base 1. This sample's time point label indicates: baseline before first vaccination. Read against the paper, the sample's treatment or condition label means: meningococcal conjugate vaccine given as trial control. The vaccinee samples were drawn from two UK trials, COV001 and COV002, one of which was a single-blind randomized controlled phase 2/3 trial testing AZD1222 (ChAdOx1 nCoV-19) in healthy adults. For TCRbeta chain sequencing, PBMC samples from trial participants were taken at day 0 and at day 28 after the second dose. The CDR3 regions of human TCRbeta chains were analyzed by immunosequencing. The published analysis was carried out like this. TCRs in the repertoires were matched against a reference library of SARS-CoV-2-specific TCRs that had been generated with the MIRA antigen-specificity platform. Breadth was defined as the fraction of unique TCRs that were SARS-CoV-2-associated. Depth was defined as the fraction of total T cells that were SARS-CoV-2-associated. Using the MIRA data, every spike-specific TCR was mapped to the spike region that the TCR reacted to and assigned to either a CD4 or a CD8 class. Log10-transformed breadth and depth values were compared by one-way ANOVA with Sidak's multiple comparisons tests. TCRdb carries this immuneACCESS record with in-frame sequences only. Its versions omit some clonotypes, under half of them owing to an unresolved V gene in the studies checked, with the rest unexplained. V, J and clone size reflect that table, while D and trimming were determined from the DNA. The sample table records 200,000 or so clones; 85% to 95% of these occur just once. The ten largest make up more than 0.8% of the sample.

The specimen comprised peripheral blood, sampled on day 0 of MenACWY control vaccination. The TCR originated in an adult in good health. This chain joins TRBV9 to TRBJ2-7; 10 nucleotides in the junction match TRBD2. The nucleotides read TGTGCCAGCAGCACCTTAGCGGGGGGTAGGGAAGAGCAGTACTTC. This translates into CASSTLAGGREEQYF.